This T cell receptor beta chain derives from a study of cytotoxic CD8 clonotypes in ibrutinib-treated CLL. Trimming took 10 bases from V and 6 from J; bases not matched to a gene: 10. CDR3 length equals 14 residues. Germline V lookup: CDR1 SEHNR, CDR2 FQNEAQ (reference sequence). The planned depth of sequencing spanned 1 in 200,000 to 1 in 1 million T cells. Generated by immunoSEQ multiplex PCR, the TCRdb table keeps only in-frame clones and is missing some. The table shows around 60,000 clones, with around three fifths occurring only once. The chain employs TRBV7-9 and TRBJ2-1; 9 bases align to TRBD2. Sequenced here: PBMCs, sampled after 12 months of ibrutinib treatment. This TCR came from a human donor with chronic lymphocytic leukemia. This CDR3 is CATKPGLATNEQFF. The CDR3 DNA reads TGTGCCACGAAGCCCGGACTAGCGACCAATGAGCAGTTCTTC.